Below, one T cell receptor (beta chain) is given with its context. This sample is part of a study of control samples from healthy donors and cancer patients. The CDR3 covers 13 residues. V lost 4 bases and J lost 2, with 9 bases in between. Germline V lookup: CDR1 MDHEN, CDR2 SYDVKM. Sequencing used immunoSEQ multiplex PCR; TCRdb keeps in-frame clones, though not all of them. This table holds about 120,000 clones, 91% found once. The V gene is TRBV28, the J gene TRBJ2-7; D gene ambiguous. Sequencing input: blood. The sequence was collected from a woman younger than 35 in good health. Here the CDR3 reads CASSSVIPYEQYF. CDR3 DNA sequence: TGTGCCAGCAGTTCCGTTATTCCCTACGAGCAGTACTTC.